These 19 T cell receptor beta chains were sequenced from one sample in a study of cytomegalovirus exposure and HLA in healthy donors. In the PCR, 60 Vbeta and 13 Jbeta primers were used. The table came from immunoSEQ multiplex PCR; TCRdb's copy has only in-frame clones and leaves some out. Of 50,000 or so clones listed, around 68% are singletons. The sample taken for sequencing was PBMCs. All receptors come from a man aged 25 to 40 in good health and CMV-seronegative.

This clone has more than one count but fewer than ten. No conserved phenylalanine or tryptophan ends this CDR3, so it is likely a read error. This rearrangement joins TRBV9 to TRBJ2-2, with 9 bases identical to TRBD2. This CDR3 comprises 15 residues. With 0 bases clipped from V and 6 bases from J, the junction kept 3 bases outside the gene matches. Germline values: CDR1 SGDLS, CDR2 YYNGEE. CDR3 protein: CASSVGGRAAGELFC. CDR3 nucleotides: TGTGCCAGCAGCGTAGGCGGGAGGGCAGCCGGGGAGCTGTTTTGT.

The chain recombines TRBV19 with TRBJ2-1; D is possibly TRBD1 (5 bases). V was trimmed by 1 base and J by 7 bases, leaving 8 bases between them. The CDR3 spans 13 residues. The V gene's germline CDR1 is LNHDA and CDR2 SQIVND (reference sequence). The CDR3 coding sequence is TGTGCCAGTAGTATAGTCCCAGGGAATGAGCAGTTCTTC. Encoded protein: CASSIVPGNEQFF.

The chain recombines TRBV11-3 with TRBJ1-1; the D is unclear. The V end lost 1 base, the J end lost 2 bases, and 8 bases lay between the germline ends. CDR3 size: 14 residues. Per germline, CDR1 SGHNT and CDR2 YENEEA. CDR3 sequence reads: CASSLGQINTEAFF. CDR3 nucleotide sequence: TGTGCCAGCAGCTTAGGGCAGATCAACACTGAAGCTTTCTTT.

The V call is TRBV19, the J call TRBJ2-2; no reliable D call. Germline CDR1 LNHDA, CDR2 SQIVND (reference sequence). This CDR3 contains 11 residues. Trimming took off 5 bases at V and 8 bases at J, with 6 bases between the two ends. The CDR3 DNA reads TGTGCCAGTAGTTTGAGTGGGGAGCTGTTTTTT. It is translated as CASSLSGELFF.

The chain uses TRBV6-1 and TRBJ1-3; 8 nucleotides match TRBD1. The CDR3 runs 14 residues. The germline V gene encodes CDR1 MNHNS and CDR2 SASEGT. The V segment lost 3 bases and the J segment 6 bases; nucleotides outside the gene matches: 4. The DNA of the CDR3 is TGTGCCAGCAGTGACGGACAGGGTGTAAACACCATATATTTT. Residues: CASSDGQGVNTIYF.

This clone occurred a few times. This chain connects TRBV6-5 to TRBJ2-1; D gene uncertain. Germline assignment: CDR1 MNHEY and CDR2 SVGAGI. The CDR3 is 13 amino acids. Trimming removed 2 bases at V and 6 bases at J, with 8 bases between. The CDR3 protein is CASSYGGSNEQFF. The CDR3 DNA follows: TGTGCCAGCAGTTACGGTGGCAGCAATGAGCAGTTCTTC.

The gene calls are TRBV29-1 and TRBJ1-2; no clear D. Germline lookup yields CDR1 SQVTM and CDR2 ANQGSEA. V dropped 3 bases and J dropped 1 base, with 3 bases sitting between them. There are 11 residues in the CDR3. The CDR3 spells CSVDSNYGYTF. CDR3 nucleotide sequence: TGCAGCGTTGACAGTAACTATGGCTACACCTTC.

For the CDR3, the DNA is TGCAGCGTGGGGACACCACCTGAAAAACTGTTTTTT. It yields the protein CSVGTPPEKLFF. The gene calls are TRBV29-1 and TRBJ1-4, with D perhaps matching TRBD1 (6 bases). CDR1 is SQVTM and CDR2 is ANQGSEA in the germline V gene. V gave up 6 bases and J gave up 7 bases, with 12 bases separating them. The CDR3 runs 12 residues. Based on the CDR3 plus reference TRBV29-1 and TRBJ1-4, the full variable domain is SAVISQKPSRDICQRGTSLTIQCQVDSQVTMMFWYRQQPGQSLTLIATANQGSEATYESGFVIDKFPISRPNLTFSTLTVSNMSPEDSSIYLCSVGTPPEKLFFGSGTQLSVL.

The chain employs TRBV30 and TRBJ1-2; 7 positions agree with TRBD1. With 2 bases clipped from V and 7 bases from J, the junction kept 13 bases outside the gene matches. The germline CDR1 and CDR2 sequences are GTSNPN and SVGIG (reference sequence). This CDR3 is built from 15 residues. DNA for the CDR3: TGTGCCTGGAGTCGCCGGATGGGACAGCGAGTTGGCTACACCTTC. Amino acids: CAWSRRMGQRVGYTF.

The chain has TRBV5-8 and TRBJ2-2, with 11 nucleotides matching TRBD1. Germline CDR1 SGHTS, CDR2 YDEGEE. V lost 0 bases to trimming and J lost 6 bases; unmatched junction nucleotides: 7. This CDR3 region has 17 residues. This CDR3 is CASSLALGTGGAGELFF. For the CDR3, the DNA is TGTGCCAGCAGCTTGGCCTTAGGGACAGGGGGAGCCGGGGAGCTGTTTTTT.

The rearrangement uses TRBV30 and TRBJ2-7, with 7 bases aligning to TRBD2. From germline, CDR1 is GTSNPN and CDR2 SVGIG (reference sequence). The CDR3 runs 14 residues. With V trimmed by 8 bases and J by 3 bases, 13 bases remained unmatched. The CDR3 coding sequence is TGTGCCGCGGAGGGGAGGGGACGATACTACGAGCAGTACTTC. The encoded protein is CAAEGRGRYYEQYF. Variable domain in full (rest from reference TRBV30 and TRBJ2-7): SQTIHQWPATLVQPVGSPLSLECTVEGTSNPNLYWYRQAAGRGLQLLFYSVGIGQISSEVPQNLSASRPQDRQFILSSKKLLLSDSGFYLCAAEGRGRYYEQYFGPGTRLTVT.

The chain carries TRBV5-8 and TRBJ1-2, with D tentatively TRBD1 (6 bases). The CDR3 sequence is 14 residues long. CDR1 is SGHTS and CDR2 is YDEGEE in the germline V gene. Trimming pared 0 bases from V and 6 bases from J, leaving 12 bases between. In DNA form, the CDR3 reads TGTGCCAGCAGCTTGGGGTACAGGGACGATGGCTACACCTTC. Protein product: CASSLGYRDDGYTF.

The chain uses TRBV30 and TRBJ2-7; 7 bases match TRBD1. CDR1 and CDR2 (germline): GTSNPN, SVGIG (reference sequence). V lost 1 base, J lost 6 bases, and 9 bases stayed unmatched. CDR3 length: 14 amino acids. The CDR3 DNA follows: TGTGCCTGGAGTGACACAGGGGATGGGATCGAGCAGTACTTC. This gives the protein CAWSDTGDGIEQYF. Looking up the rest from reference TRBV30 and TRBJ2-7 gives the full variable domain: SQTIHQWPATLVQPVGSPLSLECTVEGTSNPNLYWYRQAAGRGLQLLFYSVGIGQISSEVPQNLSASRPQDRQFILSSKKLLLSDSGFYLCAWSDTGDGIEQYFGPGTRLTVT.

This chain joins TRBV5-4 and TRBJ2-7; 8 positions match TRBD2. Germline CDR1 SGHNT, CDR2 YYREEE (reference sequence). The V gene end was trimmed by 6 bases and the J gene end by 7 bases; junction bases not matched to a gene: 12. The CDR3 covers 14 residues. The CDR3, as DNA: TGTGCCAGCACCACCGCGGGGGGATCTCGGGAGCAGTACTTC. Amino acid sequence: CASTTAGGSREQYF.

This chain's CDR3 is CASSSGLAGDKQYF. The CDR3 region has the DNA TGTGCCAGCAGCTCCGGACTAGCGGGAGACAAGCAGTACTTC. This chain links TRBV5-4 with TRBJ2-7; 13 bases line up with TRBD2. Germline lookup yields CDR1 SGHNT and CDR2 YYREEE (reference sequence). This CDR3 comprises 14 residues. The junction had 5 bases not matched to a gene; V was cut back by 3 bases and J by 8 bases.

This clone was counted between two and nine times. This chain joins TRBV6-5 and TRBJ1-1; D is unclear. This CDR3 has 16 amino acids. Trimming took 0 bases from V and 1 from J, leaving 12 bases between them. Germline lookup yields CDR1 MNHEY and CDR2 SVGAGI. In DNA form, the CDR3 reads TGTGCCAGCAGTTACTCTGAGGAGGGAGCGAACACTGAAGCTTTCTTT. Residues: CASSYSEEGANTEAFF.

The chain links TRBV6-6 to TRBJ2-5; tentative D call: TRBD1 (6 bases). Germline V lookup: CDR1 MNHNY, CDR2 SVGAGI (reference sequence). The CDR3 has 15 residues. V lost 4 bases and J 2 bases, leaving 14 bases between the germline ends. The CDR3 nucleotides read TGTGCCAGCAGTTTGAATGGACAGCCTCAAGAGACCCAGTACTTC. Encoded protein: CASSLNGQPQETQYF.

The chain joins TRBV4-2 to TRBJ2-5; D is uncertain. V gave up 0 bases and J gave up 2 bases, with 16 bases separating them. Germline loops: CDR1 LGHNA, CDR2 YNFKEQ. CDR3 length: 17 amino acids. The CDR3 DNA sequence: TGTGCCAGCAGCCAAGATGCCGGAACTAAAGGACAAGAGACCCAGTACTTC. It specifies CASSQDAGTKGQETQYF.

The chain carries TRBV6-5 and TRBJ1-2, with D maybe TRBD1 (5 bases). CDR3 length: 14 residues. The V gene's germline CDR1 is MNHEY and CDR2 SVGAGI. Trimming cost V 0 bases and J 6 bases, with 11 bases left between them. CDR3 residues: CASSYSPGPDGYTF. In nucleotides, the CDR3 is TGTGCCAGCAGTTACTCGCCAGGGCCGGATGGCTACACCTTC.